The sequence of this TCR beta chain was determined in a study of circulating and synovial CD4+ cells in juvenile arthritis. Study results and limitations: Diversity here was lower than in bulk blood CD4 cells.

Profiling relied on immunoSEQ multiplex PCR, and the TCRdb table lists in-frame clones only, not all of them. Of just over 35,000 clones in the sample, approximately 94% were seen once. A word on this clone: Antigen: not known.

Trimming took 6 bases from V and 3 from J; bases not matched to a gene: 10. The CDR3 consists of 15 residues. The V gene's germline CDR1 is LGHNA and CDR2 YNFKEQ. This clonotype originated in a human donor with juvenile idiopathic arthritis. V gene TRBV4-2 combines with J gene TRBJ1-2, with TRBD1 matching 7 bases. The sample consisted of CD4+ T cells from blood. CDR3 in DNA: TGTGCCAGCAGGCCGGGAGACAGGGAGGACTATGGCTACACCTTC. Translating gives CASRPGDREDYGYTF.